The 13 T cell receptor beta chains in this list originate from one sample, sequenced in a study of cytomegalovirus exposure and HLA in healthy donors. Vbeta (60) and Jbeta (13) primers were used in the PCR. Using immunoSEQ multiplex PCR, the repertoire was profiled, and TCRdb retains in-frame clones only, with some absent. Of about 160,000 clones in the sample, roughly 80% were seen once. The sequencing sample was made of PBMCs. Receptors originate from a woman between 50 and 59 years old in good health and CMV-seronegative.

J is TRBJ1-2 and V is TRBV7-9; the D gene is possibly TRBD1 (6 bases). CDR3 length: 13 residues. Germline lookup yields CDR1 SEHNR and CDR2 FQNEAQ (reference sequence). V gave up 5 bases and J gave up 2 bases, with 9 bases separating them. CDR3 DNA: TGTGCCAGCAGCGGGGACACCAACTATGGCTACACCTTC. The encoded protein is CASSGDTNYGYTF.

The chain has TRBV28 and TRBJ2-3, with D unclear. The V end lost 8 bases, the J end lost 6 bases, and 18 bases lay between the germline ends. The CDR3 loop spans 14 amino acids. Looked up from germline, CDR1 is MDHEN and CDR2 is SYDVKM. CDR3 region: CASLTAANRDTQYF. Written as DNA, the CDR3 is TGTGCCAGCCTTACCGCGGCCAATCGGGATACGCAGTATTTT. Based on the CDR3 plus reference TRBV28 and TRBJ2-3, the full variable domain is DVKVTQSSRYLVKRTGEKVFLECVQDMDHENMFWYRQDPGLGLRLIYFSYDVKMKEKGDIPEGYSVSREKKERFSLILESASTNQTSMYLCASLTAANRDTQYFGPGTRLTVL.

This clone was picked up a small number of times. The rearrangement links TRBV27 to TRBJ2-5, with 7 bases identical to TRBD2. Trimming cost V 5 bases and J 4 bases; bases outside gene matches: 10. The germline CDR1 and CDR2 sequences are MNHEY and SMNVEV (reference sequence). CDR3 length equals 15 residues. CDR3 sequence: CASSPVGRARETQYF. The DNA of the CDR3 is TGTGCCAGCAGTCCCGTGGGGAGGGCCAGAGAGACCCAGTACTTC.

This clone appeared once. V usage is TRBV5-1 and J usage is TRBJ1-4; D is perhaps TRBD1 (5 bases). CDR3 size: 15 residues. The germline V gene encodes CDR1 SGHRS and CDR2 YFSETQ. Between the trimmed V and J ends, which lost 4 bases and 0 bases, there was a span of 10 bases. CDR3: CASSVQAATNEKLFF. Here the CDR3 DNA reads TGCGCCAGCAGCGTACAGGCTGCAACTAATGAAAAACTGTTTTTT.

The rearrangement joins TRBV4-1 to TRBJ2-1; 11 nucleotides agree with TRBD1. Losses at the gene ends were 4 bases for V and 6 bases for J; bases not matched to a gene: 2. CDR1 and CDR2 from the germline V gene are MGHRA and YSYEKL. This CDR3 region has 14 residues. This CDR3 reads CASSPDRGLNEQFF. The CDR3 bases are TGCGCCAGCAGCCCGGACAGGGGGCTCAATGAGCAGTTCTTC.

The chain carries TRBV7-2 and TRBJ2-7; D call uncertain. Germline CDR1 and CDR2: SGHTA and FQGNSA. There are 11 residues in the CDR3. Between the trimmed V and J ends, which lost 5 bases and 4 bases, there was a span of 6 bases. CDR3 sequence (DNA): TGTGCCAGCAGCACACCGTACGAGCAGTACTTC. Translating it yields CASSTPYEQYF.

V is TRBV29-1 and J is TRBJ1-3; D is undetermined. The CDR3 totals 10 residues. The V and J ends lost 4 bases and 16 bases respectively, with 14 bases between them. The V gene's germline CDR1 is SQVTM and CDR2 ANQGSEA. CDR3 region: CSVADGERYF. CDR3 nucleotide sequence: TGCAGCGTTGCAGACGGAGAAAGGTATTTT.

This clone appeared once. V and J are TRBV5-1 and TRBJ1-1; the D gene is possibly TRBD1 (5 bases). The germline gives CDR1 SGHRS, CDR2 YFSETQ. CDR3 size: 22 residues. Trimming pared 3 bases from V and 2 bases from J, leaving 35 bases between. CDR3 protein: CASSSHLWAGRSRVLFNTEAFF. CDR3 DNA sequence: TGCGCCAGCAGCTCACACTTATGGGCTGGGCGGAGCAGGGTCCTATTTAACACTGAAGCTTTCTTT.

CDR3 nucleotide sequence: TGTGCCAGCAGCTTAAAATCGGAGGTCGAGCAGTACTTC. Its translation: CASSLKSEVEQYF. This rearrangement joins TRBV7-2 to TRBJ2-7; the D gene is possibly TRBD2 (5 bases). V was trimmed by 2 bases and J by 6 bases, leaving 11 bases between them. The CDR3 runs 13 residues. Per germline, CDR1 SGHTA and CDR2 FQGNSA.

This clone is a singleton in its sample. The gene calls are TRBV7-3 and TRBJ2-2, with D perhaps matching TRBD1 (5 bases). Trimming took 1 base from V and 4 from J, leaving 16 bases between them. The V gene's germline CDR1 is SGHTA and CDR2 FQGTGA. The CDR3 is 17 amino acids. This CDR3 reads CASSLRRTPRGTGELFF. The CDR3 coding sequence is TGTGCCAGCAGCTTAAGGCGGACACCTCGAGGCACCGGGGAGCTGTTTTTT.

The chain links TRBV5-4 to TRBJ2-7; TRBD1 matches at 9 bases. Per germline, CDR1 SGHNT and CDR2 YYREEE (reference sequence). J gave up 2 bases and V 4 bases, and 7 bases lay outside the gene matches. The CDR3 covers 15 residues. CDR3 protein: CASSQDRGVTYEQYF. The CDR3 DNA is TGTGCCAGCAGCCAGGACAGGGGAGTAACCTACGAGCAGTACTTC.

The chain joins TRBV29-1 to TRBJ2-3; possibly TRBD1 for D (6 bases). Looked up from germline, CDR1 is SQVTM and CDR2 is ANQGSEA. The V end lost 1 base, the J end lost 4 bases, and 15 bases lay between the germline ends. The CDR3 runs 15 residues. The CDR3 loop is CSVEGLKQGPDTQYF. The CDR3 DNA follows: TGCAGCGTTGAAGGTCTCAAACAGGGCCCAGATACGCAGTATTTT.

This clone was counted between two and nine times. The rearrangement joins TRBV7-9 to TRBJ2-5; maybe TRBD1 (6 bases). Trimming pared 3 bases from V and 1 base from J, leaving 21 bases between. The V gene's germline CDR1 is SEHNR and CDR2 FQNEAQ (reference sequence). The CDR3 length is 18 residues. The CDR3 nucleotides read TGTGCCAGCAGCTTCTTAACCGGGACACCTGATATCCAAGAGACCCAGTACTTC. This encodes CASSFLTGTPDIQETQYF.